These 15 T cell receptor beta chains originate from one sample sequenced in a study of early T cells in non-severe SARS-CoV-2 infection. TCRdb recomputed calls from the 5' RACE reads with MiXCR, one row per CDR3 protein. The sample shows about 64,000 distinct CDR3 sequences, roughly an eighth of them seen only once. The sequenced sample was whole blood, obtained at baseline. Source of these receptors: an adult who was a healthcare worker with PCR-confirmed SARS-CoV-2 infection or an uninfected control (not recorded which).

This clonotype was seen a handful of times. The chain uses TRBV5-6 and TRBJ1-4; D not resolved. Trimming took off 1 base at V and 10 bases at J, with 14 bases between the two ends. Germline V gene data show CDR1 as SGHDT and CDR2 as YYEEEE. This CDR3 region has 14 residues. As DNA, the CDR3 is TGTGCCAGCAGCTTGTTGACTTCCTCAGGAAAACTGTTTTTT. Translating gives CASSLLTSSGKLFF.

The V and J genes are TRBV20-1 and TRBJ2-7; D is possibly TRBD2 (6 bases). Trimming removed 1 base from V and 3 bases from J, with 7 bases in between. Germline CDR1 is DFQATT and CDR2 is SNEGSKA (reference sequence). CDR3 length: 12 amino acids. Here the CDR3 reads CSARVGGYEQYF. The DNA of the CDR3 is TGCAGTGCTAGAGTCGGGGGCTACGAGCAGTACTTC.

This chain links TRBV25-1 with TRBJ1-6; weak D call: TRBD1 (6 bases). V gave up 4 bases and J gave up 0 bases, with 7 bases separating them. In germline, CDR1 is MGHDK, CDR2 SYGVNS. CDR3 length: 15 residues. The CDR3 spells CASSATGSYNSPLHF. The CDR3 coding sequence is TGTGCCAGCAGTGCGACAGGCTCCTATAATTCACCCCTCCACTTT.

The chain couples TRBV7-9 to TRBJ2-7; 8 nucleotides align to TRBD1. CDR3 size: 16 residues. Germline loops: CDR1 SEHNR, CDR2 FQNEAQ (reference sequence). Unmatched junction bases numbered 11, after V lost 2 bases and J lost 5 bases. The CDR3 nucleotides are TGTGCCAGCAGCTTAACCTTCCACCTGGACAGGGACGAGCAGTACTTC. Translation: CASSLTFHLDRDEQYF. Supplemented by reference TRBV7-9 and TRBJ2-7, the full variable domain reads DTGVSQNPRHKITKRGQNVTFRCDPISEHNRLYWYRQTLGQGPEFLTYFQNEAQLEKSRLLSDRFSAERPKGSFSTLEIQRTEQGDSAMYLCASSLTFHLDRDEQYFGPGTRLTVT.

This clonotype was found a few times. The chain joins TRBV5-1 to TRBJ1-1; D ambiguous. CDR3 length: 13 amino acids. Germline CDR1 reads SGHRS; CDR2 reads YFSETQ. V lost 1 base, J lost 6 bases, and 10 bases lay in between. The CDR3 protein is CASSLSDGAEAFF. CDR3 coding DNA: TGCGCCAGCAGCTTGTCCGACGGGGCTGAAGCTTTCTTT.

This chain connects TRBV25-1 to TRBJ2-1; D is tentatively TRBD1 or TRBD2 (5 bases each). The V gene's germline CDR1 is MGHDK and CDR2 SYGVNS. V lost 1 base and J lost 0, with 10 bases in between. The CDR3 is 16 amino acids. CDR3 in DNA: TGTGCCAGCAGTGAATCGGGGCGGAGCTCCTACAATGAGCAGTTCTTC. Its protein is CASSESGRSSYNEQFF.

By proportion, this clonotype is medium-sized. CDR3 protein: CASRTDRAYGYTF. The CDR3, as DNA: TGTGCCAGCAGGACAGACAGAGCCTATGGCTACACCTTC. This sequence joins TRBV7-2 and TRBJ1-2, with D tentatively TRBD1 (5 bases). Trimming stripped 6 bases from V and 4 bases from J, with 12 bases between. Per the germline V gene, CDR1 is SGHTA and CDR2 is FQGNSA. CDR3 size: 13 residues.

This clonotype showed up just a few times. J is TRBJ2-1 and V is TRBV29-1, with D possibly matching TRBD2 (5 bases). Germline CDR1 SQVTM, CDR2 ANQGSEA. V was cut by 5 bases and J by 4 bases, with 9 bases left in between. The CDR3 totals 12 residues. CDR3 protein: CSVLGEYNEQFF. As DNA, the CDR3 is TGCAGCGTTCTCGGGGAATACAATGAGCAGTTCTTC.

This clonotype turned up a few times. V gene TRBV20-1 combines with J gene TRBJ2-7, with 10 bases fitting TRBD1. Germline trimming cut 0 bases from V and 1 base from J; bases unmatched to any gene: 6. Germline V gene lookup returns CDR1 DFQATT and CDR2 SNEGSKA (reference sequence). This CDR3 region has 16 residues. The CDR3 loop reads CSARDPRTGGSYEQYF. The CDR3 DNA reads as TGCAGTGCTAGAGACCCACGGACAGGGGGTTCCTACGAGCAGTACTTC.

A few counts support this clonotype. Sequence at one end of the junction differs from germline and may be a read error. The CDR3 DNA sequence: TGTGCCAACTCACCGACAGACACCGAACCCTCCTACAATGAGCAGTTCTTC. This translates into CANSPTDTEPSYNEQFF. This rearrangement joins TRBV18 to TRBJ2-1; TRBD1 might be the D (5 bases). The CDR3 is 17 amino acids. The V gene's germline CDR1 is KGHSH and CDR2 LQKENI. The full variable domain, in which reference TRBV18 and TRBJ2-1 provide the parts outside the CDR3, is NAGVMQNPRHLVRRRGQEARLRCSPMKGHSHVYWYRQLPEEGLKFMVYLQKENIIDESGMPKERFSAEFPKEGPSILRIQQVVRGDSAAYFCANSPTDTEPSYNEQFFGPGTRLTVL.

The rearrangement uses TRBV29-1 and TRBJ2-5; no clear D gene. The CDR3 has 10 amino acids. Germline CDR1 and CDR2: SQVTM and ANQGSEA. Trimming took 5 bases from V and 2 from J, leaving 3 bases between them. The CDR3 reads CSVWQETQYF. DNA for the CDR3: TGCAGCGTTTGGCAAGAGACCCAGTACTTC. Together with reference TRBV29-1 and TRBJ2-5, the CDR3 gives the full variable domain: SAVISQKPSRDICQRGTSLTIQCQVDSQVTMMFWYRQQPGQSLTLIATANQGSEATYESGFVIDKFPISRPNLTFSTLTVSNMSPEDSSIYLCSVWQETQYFGPGTRLLVL.

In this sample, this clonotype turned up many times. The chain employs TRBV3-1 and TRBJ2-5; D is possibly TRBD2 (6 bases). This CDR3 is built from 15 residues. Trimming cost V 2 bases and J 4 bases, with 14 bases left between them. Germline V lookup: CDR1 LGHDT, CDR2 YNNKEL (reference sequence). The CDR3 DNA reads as TGTGCCAGCAGCCAATCGTCCGGGGGACGAGAGACCCAGTACTTC. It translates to CASSQSSGGRETQYF.

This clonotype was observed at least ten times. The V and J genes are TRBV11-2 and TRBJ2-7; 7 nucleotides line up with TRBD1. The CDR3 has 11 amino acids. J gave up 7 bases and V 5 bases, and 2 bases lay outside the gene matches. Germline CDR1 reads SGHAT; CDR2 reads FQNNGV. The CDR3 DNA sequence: TGTGCCAGCAGCCTGGGACAGGAGCAGTACTTC. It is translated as CASSLGQEQYF.

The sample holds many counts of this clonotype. CDR3: CASSPGLESEQYF. CDR3 in DNA: TGTGCCAGCTCACCGGGACTAGAGAGCGAGCAGTACTTC. The chain is built from TRBV18 and TRBJ2-7; 8 bases fit TRBD2. Trimming took 3 bases from V and 6 from J; bases not matched to a gene: 4. The V gene's germline CDR1 is KGHSH and CDR2 LQKENI. The CDR3 has 13 residues.

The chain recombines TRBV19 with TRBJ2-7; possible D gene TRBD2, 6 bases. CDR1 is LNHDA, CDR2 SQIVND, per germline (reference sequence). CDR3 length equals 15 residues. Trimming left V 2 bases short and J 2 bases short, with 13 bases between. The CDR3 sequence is CASSIITGAPYEQYF. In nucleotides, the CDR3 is TGTGCCAGTAGTATAATCACGGGAGCCCCCTACGAGCAGTACTTC.